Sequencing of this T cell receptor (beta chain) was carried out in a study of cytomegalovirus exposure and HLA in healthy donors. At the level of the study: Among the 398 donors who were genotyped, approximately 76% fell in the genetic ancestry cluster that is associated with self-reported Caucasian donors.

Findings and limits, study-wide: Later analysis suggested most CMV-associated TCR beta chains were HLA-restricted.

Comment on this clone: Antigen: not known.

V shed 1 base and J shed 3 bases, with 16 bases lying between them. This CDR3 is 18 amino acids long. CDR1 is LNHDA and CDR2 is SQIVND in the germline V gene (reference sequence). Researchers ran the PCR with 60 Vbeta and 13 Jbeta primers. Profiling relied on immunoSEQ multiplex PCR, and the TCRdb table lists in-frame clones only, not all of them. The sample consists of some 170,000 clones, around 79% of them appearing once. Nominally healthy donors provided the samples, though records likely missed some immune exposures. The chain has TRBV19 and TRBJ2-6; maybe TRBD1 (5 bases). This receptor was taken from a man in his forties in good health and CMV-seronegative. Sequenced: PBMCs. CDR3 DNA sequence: TGTGCCAGTAGTATAGTAGGCAGGGTGATGGGTGGGGCCAACGTCCTGACTTTC. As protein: CASSIVGRVMGGANVLTF.